Below are 22 T cell receptor beta chains sequenced from a single sample in a study of T cell responses to AZD1222 COVID-19 vaccine. The table came from immunoSEQ multiplex PCR; TCRdb's copy has only in-frame clones and leaves some out. The profile shows more than 150,000 clones, approximately 90% of them singletons. The source was peripheral blood, collected 28 days after the second AZD1222 dose. The receptor set was obtained from an adult who received the AZD1222 COVID-19 vaccine.

This chain joins TRBV4-1 and TRBJ1-2; D gene ambiguous. Germline V gene data show CDR1 as MGHRA and CDR2 as YSYEKL. The length of the CDR3 is 13 residues. V was clipped by 4 bases and J by 8 bases, with 14 bases between them. The CDR3, as DNA: TGCGCCAGCAGCCGGGCAGTCTCGTCGGGCTACACCTTC. This gives the protein CASSRAVSSGYTF.

This rearrangement joins TRBV28 to TRBJ1-2; TRBD1 aligns across 7 bases. Trimming at V came to 6 bases and at J to 8 bases, leaving 9 bases not matched to a gene. The germline CDR1 and CDR2 sequences are MDHEN and SYDVKM. The CDR3 is 13 amino acids. The CDR3: CASRTDRVDGYTF. The CDR3 nucleotides read TGTGCCAGCAGAACCGACAGGGTGGACGGCTACACCTTC.

The V and J genes are TRBV6-5 and TRBJ1-2; perhaps TRBD1 as D (5 bases). The ends were cut back, 5 bases at V and 3 bases at J, with 13 bases in the middle. CDR1 is MNHEY and CDR2 is SVGAGI in the germline V gene. The CDR3 consists of 14 residues. The CDR3 sequence: CASSSQGWDYGYTF. In DNA, the CDR3 is TGTGCCAGCAGTAGCCAGGGTTGGGACTATGGCTACACCTTC.

This chain joins TRBV30 and TRBJ1-2, with 7 bases aligning to TRBD1. The V and J ends lost 8 bases and 6 bases, in that order; junction bases with no gene match: 9. CDR1 GTSNPN and CDR2 SVGIG come from the germline V gene (reference sequence). This CDR3 is built from 12 residues. For the CDR3, the DNA is TGTGCCGGGACCACAGGGGAGCATGGCTACACCTTC. Translated, it gives CAGTTGEHGYTF.

This sequence joins TRBV4-1 and TRBJ2-7; no clear D gene. The CDR3 contains 13 residues. Trimming left V 3 bases short and J 6 bases short, with 12 bases between. Germline CDR1 reads MGHRA; CDR2 reads YSYEKL. DNA for the CDR3: TGCGCCAGCAGCCACCTTCTGGCCCTCGAGCAGTACTTC. It encodes CASSHLLALEQYF.

This chain joins TRBV7-3 and TRBJ2-1, with 8 bases lining up with TRBD1. This CDR3 is 15 amino acids long. Germline lookup yields CDR1 SGHTA and CDR2 FQGTGA. Trimming took 1 base from V and 6 from J; bases not matched to a gene: 5. The CDR3 reads CASSLMDRAPNEQFF. CDR3 nucleotides: TGTGCCAGCAGCTTAATGGACAGGGCCCCCAATGAGCAGTTCTTC.

V and J are TRBV18 and TRBJ2-1, with a weak D call TRBD1 (6 bases). CDR3 length equals 13 residues. The germline V gene has CDR1 KGHSH and CDR2 LQKENI. V was clipped by 3 bases and J by 9 bases, with 12 bases between them. This CDR3 reads CASSPPLGGEQFF. CDR3 DNA sequence: TGTGCCAGCTCACCCCCTCTAGGGGGTGAGCAGTTCTTC.

This chain uses TRBV30 with TRBJ1-1; D ambiguous. Per germline, CDR1 GTSNPN and CDR2 SVGIG (reference sequence). Trimming left V 1 base short and J 4 bases short, with 10 bases between. This CDR3 is built from 13 residues. The CDR3 coding sequence is TGTGCCTGGAGTGAAGGCGATGGCACTGAAGCTTTCTTT. Translation: CAWSEGDGTEAFF.

CDR3 loop: CASSWTSGNTGELFF. The CDR3 DNA reads as TGTGCCAGCAGCTGGACTAGCGGGAACACCGGGGAGCTGTTTTTT. The chain is built from TRBV7-2 and TRBJ2-2; 10 nucleotides match TRBD2. V lost 4 bases to trimming and J lost 1 base; unmatched junction nucleotides: 0. From germline, CDR1 is SGHTA and CDR2 FQGNSA. This CDR3 comprises 15 residues.

This chain joins TRBV28 and TRBJ1-4; D is undetermined. This CDR3 contains 13 residues. Per the germline V gene, CDR1 is MDHEN and CDR2 is SYDVKM. V dropped 10 bases and J dropped 2 bases, with 11 bases sitting between them. The CDR3 nucleotides are TGTGCCACGGCCTGGAGGACTAATGAAAAACTGTTTTTT. It specifies CATAWRTNEKLFF.

The chain combines TRBV4-2 with TRBJ2-2, with D possibly being TRBD1 (5 bases). V lost 2 bases, J lost 4 bases, and 11 bases lay in between. Per the germline V gene, CDR1 is LGHNA and CDR2 is YNFKEQ. This CDR3 spans 15 amino acids. The CDR3 bases are TGTGCCAGCAGCCAATCGGCAGGGTCCACCGGGGAGCTGTTTTTT. Translating gives CASSQSAGSTGELFF.

The chain recombines TRBV6-4 with TRBJ2-3; D possibly corresponds to TRBD2 (5 bases). With 7 bases removed from V and 4 bases from J, the gap between germline ends came to 21 bases. The length of the CDR3 is 16 residues. CDR1 is MRHNA and CDR2 is SNTAGT in the germline V gene. In DNA form, the CDR3 reads TGTGCCAGCACTCAACCCACGGAGCGGTTACCAGATACGCAGTATTTT. It is translated as CASTQPTERLPDTQYF.

V gene TRBV2 combines with J gene TRBJ1-5; no firm D call. V lost 1 base, J lost 0 bases, and 7 bases lay in between. CDR1 is SNHLY and CDR2 is FYNNEI in the germline V gene. CDR3 length: 15 residues. CDR3 sequence: CASSEEGGSNQPQHF. The CDR3 DNA is TGTGCCAGCAGTGAAGAAGGTGGTAGCAATCAGCCCCAGCATTTT.

The CDR3 here is CASSFGDSYNEQFF. Written as DNA, the CDR3 is TGTGCCAGCAGCTTTGGAGACAGCTACAATGAGCAGTTCTTC. V gene TRBV11-2 combines with J gene TRBJ2-1, with D possibly being TRBD1 (5 bases). V lost 3 bases to trimming and J lost 3 bases, with 9 bases between them. The CDR3 extends over 14 amino acids. Germline CDR1 and CDR2: SGHAT and FQNNGV.

V and J are TRBV28 and TRBJ2-1; 8 nucleotides match TRBD2. This CDR3 is built from 15 residues. The V and J ends lost 3 bases and 5 bases, in that order; junction bases with no gene match: 6. Germline V CDR1 and CDR2: MDHEN, SYDVKM. Written as DNA, the CDR3 is TGTGCCAGCAGTTTTGCGGGAGGCCCCCACAATGAGCAGTTCTTC. Protein sequence: CASSFAGGPHNEQFF. The variable domain in full, completed from reference TRBV28 and TRBJ2-1, reads DVKVTQSSRYLVKRTGEKVFLECVQDMDHENMFWYRQDPGLGLRLIYFSYDVKMKEKGDIPEGYSVSREKKERFSLILESASTNQTSMYLCASSFAGGPHNEQFFGPGTRLTVL.

The chain is built from TRBV4-3 and TRBJ2-5, with 8 bases lining up with TRBD1. Trimming removed 1 base from V and 4 bases from J; junction bases left unmatched: 5. The CDR3 sequence is 15 residues long. The germline V gene encodes CDR1 LGHNA and CDR2 YSLEER. CDR3 DNA sequence: TGCGCCAGCAGCCAAGGGATCCAGGGGGCAGAGACCCAGTACTTC. Protein sequence: CASSQGIQGAETQYF.

The chain carries TRBV3-1 (or the pseudogene TRBV3-2) and TRBJ2-1; D unclear. CDR1 is LGHDT and CDR2 is YNNKEL in the germline V gene (reference sequence). V was pared by 2 bases and J by 7 bases, with 6 bases between. There are 12 residues in the CDR3. CDR3 DNA sequence: TGTGCCAGCAGCCAACTCGGGAATGAGCAGTTCTTC. This translates into CASSQLGNEQFF.

This chain joins TRBV11-3 and TRBJ1-5; D is ambiguous. Germline V lookup: CDR1 SGHNT, CDR2 YENEEA. CDR3 length: 8 residues. The CDR3 reads CRGQPQHF. The CDR3 DNA follows: TGTCGGGGTCAGCCCCAGCATTTT.

The chain links TRBV7-2 to TRBJ2-4; no reliable D call. V gave up 0 bases and J gave up 1 base, with 7 bases separating them. CDR1 is SGHTA, CDR2 FQGNSA, per germline. This CDR3 has 15 residues. The CDR3 region is CASSLAGFAKNIQYF. Written as DNA, the CDR3 is TGTGCCAGCAGCTTAGCCGGGTTTGCCAAAAACATTCAGTACTTC.

This chain connects TRBV5-6 to TRBJ1-2; 12 bases align to TRBD1. V shed 3 bases and J 7 bases; nucleotides not matched to a gene: 7. CDR3 length: 15 residues. The germline V gene has CDR1 SGHDT and CDR2 YYEEEE. This CDR3 reads CASSSSGTGGGGYTF. In DNA, the CDR3 is TGTGCCAGCAGCTCCTCCGGGACAGGGGGCGGTGGCTACACCTTC.

V gene TRBV9 combines with J gene TRBJ2-7; no clear D. Trimming took 3 bases from V and 2 from J, leaving 12 bases between them. Per the germline V gene, CDR1 is SGDLS and CDR2 is YYNGEE. The CDR3 length is 14 residues. DNA for the CDR3: TGTGCCAGCAGCGCCCAAGTTCCCCCCTACGAGCAGTACTTC. This sequence encodes CASSAQVPPYEQYF.

The genes are TRBV29-1 and TRBJ1-5, with D perhaps matching TRBD1 (6 bases). Germline assignment: CDR1 SQVTM and CDR2 ANQGSEA. This CDR3 is built from 13 residues. Trimming took 4 bases from V and 6 from J, leaving 13 bases between them. Here the CDR3 DNA reads TGCAGCGTTGCAACAGGGATCGCTCAGCCCCAGCATTTT. Residues: CSVATGIAQPQHF.